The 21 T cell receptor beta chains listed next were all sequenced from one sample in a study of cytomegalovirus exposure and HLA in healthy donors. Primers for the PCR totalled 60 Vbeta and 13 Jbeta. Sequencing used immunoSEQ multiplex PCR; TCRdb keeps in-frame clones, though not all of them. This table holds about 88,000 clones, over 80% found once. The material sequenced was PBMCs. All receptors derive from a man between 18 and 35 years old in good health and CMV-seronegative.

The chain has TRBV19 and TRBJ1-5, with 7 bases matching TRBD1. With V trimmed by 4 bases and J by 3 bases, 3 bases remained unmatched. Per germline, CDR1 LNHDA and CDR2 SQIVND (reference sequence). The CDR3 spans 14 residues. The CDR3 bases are TGTGCCAGTAGTAGGGGACAGTACAATCAGCCCCAGCATTTT. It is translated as CASSRGQYNQPQHF.

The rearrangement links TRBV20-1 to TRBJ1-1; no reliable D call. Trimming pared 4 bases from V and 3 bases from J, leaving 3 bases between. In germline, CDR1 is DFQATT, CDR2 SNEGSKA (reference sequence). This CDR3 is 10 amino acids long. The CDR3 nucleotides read TGCAGTGCTACGGACACTGAAGCTTTCTTT. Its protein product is CSATDTEAFF.

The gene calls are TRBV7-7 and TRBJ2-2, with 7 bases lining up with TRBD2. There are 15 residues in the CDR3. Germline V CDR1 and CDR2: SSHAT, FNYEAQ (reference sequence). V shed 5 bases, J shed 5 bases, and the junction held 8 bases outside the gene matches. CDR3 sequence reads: CASSPPTGGTGELFF. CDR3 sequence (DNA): TGTGCCAGCAGCCCTCCAACGGGGGGTACCGGGGAGCTGTTTTTT.

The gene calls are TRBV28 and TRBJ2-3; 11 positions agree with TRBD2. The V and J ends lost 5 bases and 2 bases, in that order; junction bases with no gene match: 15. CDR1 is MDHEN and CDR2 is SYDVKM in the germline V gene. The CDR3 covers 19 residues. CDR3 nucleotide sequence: TGTGCCAGCAGTCCCTATAGGGGGGCTAGCGGGAGGACCACAGATACGCAGTATTTT. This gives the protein CASSPYRGASGRTTDTQYF.

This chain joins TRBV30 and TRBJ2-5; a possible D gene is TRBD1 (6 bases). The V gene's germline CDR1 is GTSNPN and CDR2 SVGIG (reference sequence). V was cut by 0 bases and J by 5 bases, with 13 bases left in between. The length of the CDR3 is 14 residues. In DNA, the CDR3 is TGTGCCTGGAGTGTACTCAGGGGTGGGGAGACCCAGTACTTC. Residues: CAWSVLRGGETQYF.

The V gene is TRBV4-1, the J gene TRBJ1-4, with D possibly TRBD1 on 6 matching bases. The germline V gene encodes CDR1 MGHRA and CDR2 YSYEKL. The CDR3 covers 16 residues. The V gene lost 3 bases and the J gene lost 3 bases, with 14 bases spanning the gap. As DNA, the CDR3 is TGCGCCAGCAGCCAGGTTGGACAGCGCCCTAATGAAAAACTGTTTTTT. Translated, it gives CASSQVGQRPNEKLFF.

DNA for the CDR3: TGTGCCAGCAGTTTTCGGCGGGTAAGTCAGCCCCAGCATTTT. This codes for CASSFRRVSQPQHF. The chain uses TRBV28 and TRBJ1-5; no definite D call. V was shortened by 3 bases and J by 6 bases, with 12 bases between the two germline ends. This CDR3 spans 14 amino acids. Germline V gives CDR1 MDHEN, CDR2 SYDVKM.

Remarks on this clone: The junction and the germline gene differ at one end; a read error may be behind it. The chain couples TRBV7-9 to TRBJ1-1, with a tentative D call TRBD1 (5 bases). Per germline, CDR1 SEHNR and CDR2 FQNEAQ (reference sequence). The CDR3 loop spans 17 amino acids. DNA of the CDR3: TGTTCCAGCAGCCCTGATGGGGCCACATACTGGAACACTGAAGCTTTCTTT. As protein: CSSSPDGATYWNTEAFF.

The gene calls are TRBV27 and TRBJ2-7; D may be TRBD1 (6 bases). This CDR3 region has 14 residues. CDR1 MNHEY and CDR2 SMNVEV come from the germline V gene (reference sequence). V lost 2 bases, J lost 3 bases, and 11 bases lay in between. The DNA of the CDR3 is TGTGCCAGCAGTTTAGGGGGCGGAATCTACGAGCAGTACTTC. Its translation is CASSLGGGIYEQYF.

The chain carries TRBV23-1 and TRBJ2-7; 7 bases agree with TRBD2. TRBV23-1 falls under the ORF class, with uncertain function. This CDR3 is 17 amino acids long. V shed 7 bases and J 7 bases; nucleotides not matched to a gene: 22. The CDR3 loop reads CASKGTTTSGGLREQYF. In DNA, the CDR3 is TGCGCCAGCAAGGGGACTACTACGTCGGGAGGTCTGAGGGAGCAGTACTTC.

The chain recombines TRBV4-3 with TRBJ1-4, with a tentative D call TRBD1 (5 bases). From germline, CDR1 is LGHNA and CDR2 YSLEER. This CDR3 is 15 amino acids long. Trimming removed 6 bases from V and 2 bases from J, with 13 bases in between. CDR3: CASRVTGATNEKLFF. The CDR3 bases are TGCGCCAGCAGGGTTACAGGTGCCACTAATGAAAAACTGTTTTTT.

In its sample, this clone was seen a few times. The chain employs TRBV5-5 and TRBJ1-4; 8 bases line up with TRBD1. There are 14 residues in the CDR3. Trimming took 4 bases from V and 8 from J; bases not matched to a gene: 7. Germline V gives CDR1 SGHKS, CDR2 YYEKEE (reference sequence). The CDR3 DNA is TGTGCCAGCAGCGCCGGGACAGGAAGAGAAAAACTGTTTTTT. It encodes CASSAGTGREKLFF.

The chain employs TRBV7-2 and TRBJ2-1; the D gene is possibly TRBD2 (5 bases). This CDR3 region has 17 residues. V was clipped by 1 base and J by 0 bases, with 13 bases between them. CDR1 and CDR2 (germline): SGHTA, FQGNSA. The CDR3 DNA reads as TGTGCCAGCAGCTTAGGGGGTAGCGTGAGCTCCTACAATGAGCAGTTCTTC. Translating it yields CASSLGGSVSSYNEQFF. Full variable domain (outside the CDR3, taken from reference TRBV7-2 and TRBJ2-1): GAGVSQSPSNKVTEKGKDVELRCDPISGHTALYWYRQSLGQGLEFLIYFQGNSAPDKSGLPSDRFSAERTGGSVSTLTIQRTQQEDSAVYLCASSLGGSVSSYNEQFFGPGTRLTVL.

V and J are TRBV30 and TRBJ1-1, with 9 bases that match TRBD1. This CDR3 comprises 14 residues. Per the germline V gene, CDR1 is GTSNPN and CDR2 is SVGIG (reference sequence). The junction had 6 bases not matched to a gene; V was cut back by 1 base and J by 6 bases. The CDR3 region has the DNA TGTGCCTGGAGTGCACAGGGGGCATCAGCTGAAGCTTTCTTT. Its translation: CAWSAQGASAEAFF.

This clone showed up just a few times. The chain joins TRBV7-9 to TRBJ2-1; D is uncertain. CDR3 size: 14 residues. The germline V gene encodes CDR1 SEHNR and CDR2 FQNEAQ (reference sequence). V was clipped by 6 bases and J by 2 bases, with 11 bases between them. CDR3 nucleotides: TGTGCCAGCAGTGGGTGGGCGACCTACAATGAGCAGTTCTTC. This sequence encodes CASSGWATYNEQFF.

The CDR3 DNA reads TGTGCCAGCGTAGGGGGACGCACAGATACGCAGTATTTT. This translates into CASVGGRTDTQYF. This chain uses TRBV28 with TRBJ2-3, with D perhaps matching TRBD1 (6 bases). CDR3 length: 13 residues. The germline gives CDR1 MDHEN, CDR2 SYDVKM. With 8 bases removed from V and 1 base from J, the gap between germline ends came to 10 bases.

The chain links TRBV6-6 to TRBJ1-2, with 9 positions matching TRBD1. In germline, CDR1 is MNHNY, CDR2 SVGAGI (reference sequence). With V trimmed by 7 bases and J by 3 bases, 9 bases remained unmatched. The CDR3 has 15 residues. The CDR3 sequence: CASTDWGQGYYGYTF. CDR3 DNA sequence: TGTGCCAGCACCGATTGGGGACAGGGCTACTATGGCTACACCTTC.

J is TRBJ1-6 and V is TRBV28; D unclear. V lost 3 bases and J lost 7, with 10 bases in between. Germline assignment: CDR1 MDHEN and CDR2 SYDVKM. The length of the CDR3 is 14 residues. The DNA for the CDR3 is TGTGCCAGCAGTTTTCACAGTGGAAATTCACCCCTCCACTTT. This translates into CASSFHSGNSPLHF.

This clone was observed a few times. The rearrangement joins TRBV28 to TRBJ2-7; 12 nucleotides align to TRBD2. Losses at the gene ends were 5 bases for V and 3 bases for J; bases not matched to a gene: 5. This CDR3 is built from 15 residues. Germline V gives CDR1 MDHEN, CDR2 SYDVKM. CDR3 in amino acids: CASSARLAGDYEQYF. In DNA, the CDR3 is TGTGCCAGCAGTGCCCGACTAGCGGGAGACTACGAGCAGTACTTC. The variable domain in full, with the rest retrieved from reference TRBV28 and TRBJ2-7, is DVKVTQSSRYLVKRTGEKVFLECVQDMDHENMFWYRQDPGLGLRLIYFSYDVKMKEKGDIPEGYSVSREKKERFSLILESASTNQTSMYLCASSARLAGDYEQYFGPGTRLTVT.

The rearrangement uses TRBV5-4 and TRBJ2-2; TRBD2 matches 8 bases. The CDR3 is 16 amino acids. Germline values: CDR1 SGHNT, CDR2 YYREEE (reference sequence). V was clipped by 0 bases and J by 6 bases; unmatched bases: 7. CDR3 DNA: TGTGCCAGCAGCTTGGACTTGCGGGGGGCTGCCGGGGAGCTGTTTTTT. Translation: CASSLDLRGAAGELFF.

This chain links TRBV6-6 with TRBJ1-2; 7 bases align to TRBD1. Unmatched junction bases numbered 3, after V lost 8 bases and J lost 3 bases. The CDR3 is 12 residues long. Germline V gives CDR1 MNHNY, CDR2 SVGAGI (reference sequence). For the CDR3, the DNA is TGTGCCAGCCACAGGGGAGACTATGGCTACACCTTC. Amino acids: CASHRGDYGYTF.